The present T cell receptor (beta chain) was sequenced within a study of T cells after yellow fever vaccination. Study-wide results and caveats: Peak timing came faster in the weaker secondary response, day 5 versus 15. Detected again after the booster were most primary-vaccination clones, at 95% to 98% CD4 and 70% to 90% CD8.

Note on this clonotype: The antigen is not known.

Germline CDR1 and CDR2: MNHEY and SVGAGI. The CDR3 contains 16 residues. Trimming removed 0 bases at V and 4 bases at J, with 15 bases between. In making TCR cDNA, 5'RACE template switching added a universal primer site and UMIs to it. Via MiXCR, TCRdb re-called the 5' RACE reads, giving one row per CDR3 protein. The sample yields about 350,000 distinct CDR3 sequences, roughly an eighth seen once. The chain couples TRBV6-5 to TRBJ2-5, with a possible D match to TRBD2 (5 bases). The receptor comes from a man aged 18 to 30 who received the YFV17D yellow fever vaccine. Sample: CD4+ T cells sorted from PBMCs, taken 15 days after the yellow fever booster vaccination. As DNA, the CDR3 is TGTGCCAGCAGTTACTCGTTTGGTAGAGCGGCAGAGACCCAGTACTTC. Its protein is CASSYSFGRAAETQYF.